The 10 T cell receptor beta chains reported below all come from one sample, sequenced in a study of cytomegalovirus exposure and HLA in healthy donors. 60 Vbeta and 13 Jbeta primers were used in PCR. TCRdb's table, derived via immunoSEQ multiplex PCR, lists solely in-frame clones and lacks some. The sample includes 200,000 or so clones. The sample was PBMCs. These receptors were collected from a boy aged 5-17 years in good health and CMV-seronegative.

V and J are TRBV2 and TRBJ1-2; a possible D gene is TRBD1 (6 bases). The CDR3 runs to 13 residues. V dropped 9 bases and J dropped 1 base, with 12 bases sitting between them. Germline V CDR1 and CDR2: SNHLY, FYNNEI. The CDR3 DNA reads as TGTGCCAGATCCCAGGGGTTTAACTATGGCTACACCTTC. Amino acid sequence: CARSQGFNYGYTF.

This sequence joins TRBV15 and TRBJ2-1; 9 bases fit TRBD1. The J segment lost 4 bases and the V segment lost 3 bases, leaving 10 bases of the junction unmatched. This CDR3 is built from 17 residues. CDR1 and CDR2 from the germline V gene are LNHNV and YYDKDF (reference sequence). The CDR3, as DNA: TGTGCCACCAGCAGTCCCCCCGGGGGACAGGGTTACAATGAGCAGTTCTTC. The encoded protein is CATSSPPGGQGYNEQFF.

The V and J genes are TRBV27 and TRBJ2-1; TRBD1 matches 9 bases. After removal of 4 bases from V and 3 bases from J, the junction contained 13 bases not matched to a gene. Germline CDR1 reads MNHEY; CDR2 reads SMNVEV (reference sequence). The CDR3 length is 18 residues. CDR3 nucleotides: TGTGCCAGCAGTTCCAAGGGGGGGGGACAGGGTGACTACAATGAGCAGTTCTTC. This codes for CASSSKGGGQGDYNEQFF.

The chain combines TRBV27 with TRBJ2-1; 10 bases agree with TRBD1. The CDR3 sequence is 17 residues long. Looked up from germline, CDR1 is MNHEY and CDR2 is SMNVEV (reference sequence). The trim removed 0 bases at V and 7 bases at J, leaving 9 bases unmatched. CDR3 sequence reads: CASSLSGWDRGRNEQFF. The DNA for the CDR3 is TGTGCCAGCAGTTTATCGGGTTGGGACAGGGGAAGAAATGAGCAGTTCTTC.

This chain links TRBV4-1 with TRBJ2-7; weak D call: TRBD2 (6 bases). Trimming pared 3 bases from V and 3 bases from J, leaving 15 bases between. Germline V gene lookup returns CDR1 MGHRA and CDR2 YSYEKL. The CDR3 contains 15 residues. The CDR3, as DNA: TGCGCCAGCAGCCAGGGGACTGGGGCGTACTACGAGCAGTACTTC. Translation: CASSQGTGAYYEQYF.

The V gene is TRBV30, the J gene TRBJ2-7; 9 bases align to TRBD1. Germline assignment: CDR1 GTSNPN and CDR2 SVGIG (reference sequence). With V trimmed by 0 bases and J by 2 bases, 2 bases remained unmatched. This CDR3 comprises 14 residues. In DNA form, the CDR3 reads TGTGCCTGGAGTGTACAGGGGGCCCCCTACGAGCAGTACTTC. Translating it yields CAWSVQGAPYEQYF.

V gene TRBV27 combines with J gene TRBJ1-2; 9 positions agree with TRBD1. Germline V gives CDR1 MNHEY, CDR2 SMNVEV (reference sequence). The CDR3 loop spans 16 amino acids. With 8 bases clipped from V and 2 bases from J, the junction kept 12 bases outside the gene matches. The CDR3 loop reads CASSFGGTGKNYGYTF. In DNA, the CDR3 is TGTGCCAGCTCCTTCGGGGGGACAGGGAAAAACTATGGCTACACCTTC.

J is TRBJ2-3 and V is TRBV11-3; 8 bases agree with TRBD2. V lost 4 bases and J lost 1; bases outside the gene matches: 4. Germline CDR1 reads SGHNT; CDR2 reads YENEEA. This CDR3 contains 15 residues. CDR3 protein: CASSSTSDGTDTQYF. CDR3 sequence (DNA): TGTGCCAGCAGCTCGACTAGCGATGGCACAGATACGCAGTATTTT.

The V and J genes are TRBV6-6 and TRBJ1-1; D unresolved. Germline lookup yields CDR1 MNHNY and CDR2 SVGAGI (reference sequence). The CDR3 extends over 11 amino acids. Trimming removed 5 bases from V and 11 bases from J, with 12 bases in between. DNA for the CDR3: TGTGCCAGCAGTCAATCCGTAGAGGCTTTCTTT. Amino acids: CASSQSVEAFF.

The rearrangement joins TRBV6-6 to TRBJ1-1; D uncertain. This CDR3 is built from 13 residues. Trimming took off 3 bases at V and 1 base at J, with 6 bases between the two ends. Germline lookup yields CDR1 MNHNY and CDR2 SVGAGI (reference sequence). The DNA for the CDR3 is TGTGCCAGCAGTTATCCCGGGAACACTGAAGCTTTCTTT. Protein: CASSYPGNTEAFF.